Below, 29 T cell receptor beta chains from the same sample are listed, as sequenced in a study of blood T cell repertoires in COVID-19. The data were produced by immunoSEQ multiplex PCR, yet TCRdb's version contains in-frame clones alone and is incomplete. The table includes about 12,000 clones, over 60% detected once. Material: peripheral blood. Source of these receptors: a man in his sixties with COVID-19, enrolled during active disease.

This clone was observed once. The chain recombines TRBV4-2 with TRBJ1-3; D remains unclear. Trimming left V 5 bases short and J 4 bases short, with 12 bases between. The CDR3 loop spans 14 amino acids. From germline, CDR1 is LGHNA and CDR2 YNFKEQ. CDR3 sequence: CASSARVTGNTIYF. Here the CDR3 DNA reads TGTGCCAGCAGCGCGCGGGTGACCGGAAACACCATATATTTT.

The rearrangement uses TRBV7-2 and TRBJ2-2; 9 nucleotides match TRBD1. Germline V gives CDR1 SGHTA, CDR2 FQGNSA. The CDR3 is 15 amino acids. Germline trimming cut 5 bases from V and 4 bases from J; bases unmatched to any gene: 5. CDR3 sequence: CASSLTGGSTGELFF. The CDR3 DNA reads TGTGCCAGCAGCCTCACAGGGGGCAGCACCGGGGAGCTGTTTTTT.

This clone qualifies as medium-sized. The chain joins TRBV7-6 to TRBJ1-1; D not certain. Looked up from germline, CDR1 is SGHVS and CDR2 is FNYEAQ. This CDR3 is built from 15 residues. With 1 base removed from V and 0 bases from J, the gap between germline ends came to 9 bases. The CDR3 DNA follows: TGTGCCAGCAGCTTAGAACAGATTATGAACACTGAAGCTTTCTTT. This encodes CASSLEQIMNTEAFF.

The DNA of the CDR3 is TGTGCCAGCAGCCGTACAGGGGACGAGCAGTACGTC. It encodes CASSRTGDEQYV. The chain joins TRBV6-2 or TRBV6-3 to TRBJ2-7, with 7 bases identical to TRBD1. The junction had 4 bases not matched to a gene; V was cut back by 6 bases and J by 5 bases. This CDR3 spans 12 amino acids. Germline-derived CDR1 and CDR2 are MNHEY and SVGEGT.

J is TRBJ1-1 and V is TRBV5-6; D possibly corresponds to TRBD1 (6 bases). V was trimmed by 1 base and J by 0 bases, leaving 7 bases between them. CDR1 and CDR2 (germline): SGHDT, YYEEEE. This CDR3 has 14 amino acids. The CDR3 region is CASSLRGLNTEAFF. The CDR3 DNA follows: TGTGCCAGCAGCTTGAGGGGGTTGAACACTGAAGCTTTCTTT.

This chain connects TRBV2 to TRBJ1-2; no clear D gene. CDR1 is SNHLY and CDR2 is FYNNEI in the germline V gene. CDR3 length: 13 amino acids. Trimming shortened V by 4 bases and J by 4 bases, and 10 bases separated the two germline ends. CDR3 DNA: TGTGCCAGCAGTGGCAAGCCTTCCTATGGCTACACCTTC. Translating gives CASSGKPSYGYTF.

This clone was recorded once. The chain links TRBV7-2 to TRBJ1-5, with D tentatively TRBD1 (5 bases). Trimming took 2 bases from V and 1 from J, leaving 12 bases between them. The germline V gene has CDR1 SGHTA and CDR2 FQGNSA. This CDR3 contains 16 residues. The CDR3 coding sequence is TGTGCCAGCAGCTTATCAACAGGTGACAGCAATCAGCCCCAGCATTTT. This gives the protein CASSLSTGDSNQPQHF. Full variable domain (missing parts from reference TRBV7-2 and TRBJ1-5): GAGVSQSPSNKVTEKGKDVELRCDPISGHTALYWYRQSLGQGLEFLIYFQGNSAPDKSGLPSDRFSAERTGGSVSTLTIQRTQQEDSAVYLCASSLSTGDSNQPQHFGDGTRLSIL.

The sample holds a few counts of this clone. The chain carries TRBV16 and TRBJ2-5; possibly TRBD2 for D (5 bases). The CDR3 consists of 14 residues. V was shortened by 0 bases and J by 2 bases, with 7 bases between the two germline ends. Germline V gene data show CDR1 as KGHSY and CDR2 as FQNENV. CDR3 protein: CASSQSREQETQYF. In nucleotides, the CDR3 is TGTGCCAGCAGCCAATCACGGGAACAAGAGACCCAGTACTTC.

This clone is medium-sized by share. The chain recombines TRBV7-3 with TRBJ2-1; D may be TRBD2 (5 bases). The CDR3 has 18 amino acids. V lost 3 bases, J lost 5 bases, and 23 bases lay in between. Germline lookup yields CDR1 SGHTA and CDR2 FQGTGA. CDR3 sequence: CASSLEVVSLLNDNEQFF. The CDR3 coding sequence is TGTGCCAGCAGCTTGGAGGTAGTCTCACTTCTTAATGACAATGAGCAGTTCTTC.

The chain joins TRBV5-1 to TRBJ2-7; 10 positions match TRBD2. The CDR3 contains 15 residues. Trimming at V came to 2 bases and at J to 5 bases, leaving 7 bases not matched to a gene. CDR1 is SGHRS, CDR2 YFSETQ, per germline. The CDR3, as DNA: TGCGCCAGCAGCTTAGCGGGGGGGCCTTTCCACGAGCAGTACTTC. It translates to CASSLAGGPFHEQYF.

This clone was detected a few times. The gene calls are TRBV9 and TRBJ1-4; maybe TRBD1 (5 bases). Germline CDR1 reads SGDLS; CDR2 reads YYNGEE. Trimming took off 2 bases at V and 5 bases at J, with 10 bases between the two ends. The CDR3 spans 14 residues. The CDR3: CASSVGGANEKLFF. The CDR3 coding sequence is TGTGCCAGCAGCGTGGGAGGGGCAAATGAAAAACTGTTTTTT.

The chain combines TRBV5-1 with TRBJ1-4; 10 positions agree with TRBD1. The ends lost 5 bases at V and 6 bases at J; junction bases unmatched: 7. Germline CDR1 SGHRS, CDR2 YFSETQ. This CDR3 is built from 15 residues. The CDR3 sequence: CASSSTGGSDEKLFF. DNA for the CDR3: TGCGCCAGCAGTTCGACAGGGGGCAGCGATGAAAAACTGTTTTTT.

The V and J genes are TRBV19 and TRBJ1-6; the match to TRBD1 covers 8 bases. Per the germline V gene, CDR1 is LNHDA and CDR2 is SQIVND (reference sequence). CDR3 length: 17 residues. Unmatched junction bases numbered 6, after V lost 5 bases and J lost 0 bases. The CDR3 nucleotides are TGTGCCAGTAGTGCCGGACAGGGCAGCTCCTATAATTCACCCCTCCACTTT. The encoded protein is CASSAGQGSSYNSPLHF.

This chain links TRBV11-3 with TRBJ1-1, with a possible D match to TRBD1 (5 bases). Looked up from germline, CDR1 is SGHNT and CDR2 is YENEEA. V was shortened by 1 base and J by 0 bases, with 9 bases between the two germline ends. The length of the CDR3 is 15 residues. Here the CDR3 reads CASSLGGYLNTEAFF. The CDR3 DNA reads as TGTGCCAGCAGCTTAGGGGGCTACTTGAACACTGAAGCTTTCTTT.

The V gene is TRBV23-1, the J gene TRBJ1-1; D unresolved. TRBV23-1 is filed as an ORF, its function uncertain. CDR3 length equals 15 residues. V was shortened by 3 bases and J by 8 bases, with 19 bases between the two germline ends. For the CDR3, the DNA is TGCGCCAGCAGTCATTCCTTATCTAACCCCCCCGAAGCTTTCTTT. It yields the protein CASSHSLSNPPEAFF.

This clone occurred once. The chain joins TRBV11-2 to TRBJ2-5; unclear D gene. The CDR3 sequence is 14 residues long. CDR1 and CDR2 from the germline V gene are SGHAT and FQNNGV. V lost 5 bases and J 5 bases, leaving 15 bases between the germline ends. The CDR3 reads CASSLQVDRETQYF. Written as DNA, the CDR3 is TGTGCCAGCAGCCTCCAGGTGGATAGGGAGACCCAGTACTTC.

There are a few counts of this clone. The chain is built from TRBV29-1 and TRBJ2-7, with 8 bases identical to TRBD1. The CDR3 contains 13 residues. J lost 2 bases, V lost 5 bases, and 5 bases had no gene match. Germline V gives CDR1 SQVTM, CDR2 ANQGSEA. The CDR3 region has the DNA TGCAGCGTTCAAGGACAGGGAACCTACGAGCAGTACTTC. Residues: CSVQGQGTYEQYF.

The DNA for the CDR3 is TGTGCCAGCACCCCTAGCTCAGGGGGCTCCTATGGCTACACCTTC. It translates to CASTPSSGGSYGYTF. The chain has TRBV28 and TRBJ1-2; the match to TRBD1 covers 8 bases. Trimming cost V 7 bases and J 4 bases; bases outside gene matches: 11. The germline gives CDR1 MDHEN, CDR2 SYDVKM. The CDR3 consists of 15 residues.

This clone has only a few counts. The CDR3 loop reads CASSDSKLAKNIQYF. CDR3 sequence (DNA): TGTGCCAGCAGTGACTCGAAGCTAGCCAAAAACATTCAGTACTTC. The chain carries TRBV6-4 and TRBJ2-4; no firm D call. Trimming stripped 0 bases from V and 0 bases from J, with 6 bases between. This CDR3 comprises 15 residues. Germline V gene data show CDR1 as MRHNA and CDR2 as SNTAGT.

The table lists this clone with a count of one. The V call is TRBV4-1, the J call TRBJ2-3; TRBD1 is a possible D gene (6 bases). The CDR3 runs to 16 residues. V was clipped by 2 bases and J by 6 bases, with 18 bases between them. Germline V gene sequence: CDR1 MGHRA, CDR2 YSYEKL. Here the CDR3 DNA reads TGCGCCAGCAGCCAAAATAGGATGGGGGCGCGGGATACGCAGTATTTT. The encoded protein is CASSQNRMGARDTQYF.

V usage is TRBV7-2 and J usage is TRBJ2-7; D perhaps matches TRBD2 (6 bases). Trimming removed 5 bases at V and 5 bases at J, with 16 bases between. Germline V lookup: CDR1 SGHTA, CDR2 FQGNSA. The CDR3 spans 14 residues. The CDR3 loop is CASSHPGGKNEQYV. The CDR3 DNA follows: TGTGCCAGCAGCCACCCTGGGGGGAAGAACGAGCAGTACGTC.

The chain carries TRBV7-8 and TRBJ1-1; 7 bases are shared with TRBD1. V trimming: 6 bases; J trimming: 1 base; junction bases outside the gene matches: 11. Germline loops: CDR1 SGHVS, CDR2 FQNEAQ. The CDR3 runs to 16 residues. Written as DNA, the CDR3 is TGTGCCAGCAGTCTTGGACAGGTTATGGGGAACACTGAAGCTTTCTTT. Translation: CASSLGQVMGNTEAFF.

The chain joins TRBV6-1 to TRBJ2-7, with TRBD2 matching over 12 bases. Trimming at V came to 3 bases and at J to 6 bases, leaving 9 bases not matched to a gene. Germline CDR1 is MNHNS and CDR2 is SASEGT. There are 16 residues in the CDR3. CDR3 bases: TGTGCCAGCAGTGAGTTGACTAGCGGGAGACCTAGCGAGCAGTACGTC. As protein: CASSELTSGRPSEQYV.

The gene calls are TRBV2 and TRBJ2-5; 7 bases are a match to TRBD1. The germline CDR1 and CDR2 sequences are SNHLY and FYNNEI. V dropped 10 bases and J dropped 4; count of bases not matched to a gene: 9. The length of the CDR3 is 13 residues. CDR3 DNA: TGTGCCATACCGGACAGGTTAGGAGAGACCCAGTACTTC. Translated: CAIPDRLGETQYF.

This chain uses TRBV2 with TRBJ2-7; D is possibly TRBD2 (5 bases). V was pared by 8 bases and J by 3 bases, with 17 bases between. Germline lookup yields CDR1 SNHLY and CDR2 FYNNEI. The CDR3 has 14 amino acids. The CDR3 spells CASEGGVGLYEQYF. DNA of the CDR3: TGTGCCAGCGAGGGTGGGGTAGGCCTCTACGAGCAGTACTTC.

This clone was counted only a few times. In nucleotides, the CDR3 is TGTGCCAGCAGTTACGCGGGTGAGCAGTTCTTC. Translated, it gives CASSYAGEQFF. V usage is TRBV6-2 or TRBV6-3 and J usage is TRBJ2-1; TRBD2 might be the D (5 bases). The length of the CDR3 is 11 residues. Looked up from germline, CDR1 is MNHEY and CDR2 is SVGEGT. Trimming removed 2 bases at V and 9 bases at J, with 5 bases between.

The chain employs TRBV11-3 and TRBJ2-1; weak D call: TRBD2 (5 bases). Looked up from germline, CDR1 is SGHNT and CDR2 is YENEEA. The V and J ends lost 5 bases and 0 bases respectively, with 17 bases between them. The CDR3 is made up of 17 amino acids. In DNA form, the CDR3 reads TGTGCCAGCAGCCCCGCTAGCCACACGAGCTCCTACAATGAGCAGTTCTTC. Translating gives CASSPASHTSSYNEQFF.

In nucleotides, the CDR3 is TGTGCCAGTAGCCACTCACGAAGCGAGAGCGGGAGAAATGAGCAGTTCTTC. This codes for CASSHSRSESGRNEQFF. V and J are TRBV19 and TRBJ2-1; 8 bases map to TRBD2. CDR1 is LNHDA and CDR2 is SQIVND in the germline V gene (reference sequence). V gave up 6 bases and J gave up 7 bases; unmatched junction bases: 17. The CDR3 has 17 amino acids.

V and J are TRBV27 and TRBJ2-1; 8 bases align to TRBD2. V trimming: 3 bases; J trimming: 2 bases; junction bases outside the gene matches: 3. Germline assignment: CDR1 MNHEY and CDR2 SMNVEV (reference sequence). The CDR3 totals 15 residues. The CDR3 protein is CASSFPGLAYNEQFF. For the CDR3, the DNA is TGTGCCAGCAGTTTCCCGGGACTAGCCTACAATGAGCAGTTCTTC.